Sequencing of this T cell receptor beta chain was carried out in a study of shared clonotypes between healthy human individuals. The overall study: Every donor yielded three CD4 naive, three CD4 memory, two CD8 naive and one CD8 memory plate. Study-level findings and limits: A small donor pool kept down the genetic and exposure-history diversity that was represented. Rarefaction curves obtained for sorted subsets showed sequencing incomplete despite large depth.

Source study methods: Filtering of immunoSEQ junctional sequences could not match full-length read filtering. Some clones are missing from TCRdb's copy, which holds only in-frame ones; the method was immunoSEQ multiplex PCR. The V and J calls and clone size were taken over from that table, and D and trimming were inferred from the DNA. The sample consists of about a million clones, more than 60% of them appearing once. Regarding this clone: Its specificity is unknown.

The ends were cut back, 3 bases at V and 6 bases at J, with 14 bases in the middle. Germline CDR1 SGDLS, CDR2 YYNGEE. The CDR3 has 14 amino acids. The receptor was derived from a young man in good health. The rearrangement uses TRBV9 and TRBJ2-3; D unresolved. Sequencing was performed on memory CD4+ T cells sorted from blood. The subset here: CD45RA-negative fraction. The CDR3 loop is CASSGPVPRDTQYF. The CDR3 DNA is TGTGCCAGCAGCGGGCCGGTTCCACGGGATACGCAGTATTTT.